The clone carrying this TCR beta chain was detected once. No antigen is known for it. The data were taken from a study of T cell responses to AZD1222 COVID-19 vaccine. Findings of the study overall: In a largely white British group with more females than males, clonal diversity was possibly underestimated. In the spike-specific TCR repertoire, nearly half reportedly target unmutated variant regions.

The method was immunoSEQ multiplex PCR; TCRdb's version includes in-frame clones alone and lacks a portion of them. The sample comprises about 120,000 clones, approximately 86% of which are singletons, and approximately 2.6% rests with the top ten. In germline, CDR1 is MNHEY, CDR2 SVGAGI. The CDR3 loop spans 14 amino acids. The V end was cut by 0 bases, the J end by 9 bases, with 12 bases between. The TCR originated in an adult who received the AZD1222 COVID-19 vaccine. The V gene is TRBV6-5, the J gene TRBJ2-1; no definite D call. The input for sequencing was peripheral blood, taken 28 days after the second AZD1222 dose. The CDR3 DNA is TGTGCCAGCAGTTACTCGAGGTCCCGTCTTGAGCAGTTCTTC. It translates to CASSYSRSRLEQFF.